This TCR beta chain was obtained from a study of technical replicates of blood from a few donors. The V end was cut by 3 bases, the J end by 6 bases, with 8 bases between. Germline V gives CDR1 KGHSH, CDR2 LQKENI. CDR3 length: 13 amino acids. The data were produced by immunoSEQ multiplex PCR, yet TCRdb's version contains in-frame clones alone and is incomplete. The profile shows 60,000 to 65,000 clones, approximately 89% of them singletons. This clonotype originated in a human donor in good health. Some clones in this sample may be carry-over from other donors' samples. The chain has TRBV18 and TRBJ2-2, with D uncertain. Sequencing input: PBMCs. The CDR3 spells CASSPDMAGELFF. CDR3 bases: TGTGCCAGCTCACCTGACATGGCCGGGGAGCTGTTTTTT.